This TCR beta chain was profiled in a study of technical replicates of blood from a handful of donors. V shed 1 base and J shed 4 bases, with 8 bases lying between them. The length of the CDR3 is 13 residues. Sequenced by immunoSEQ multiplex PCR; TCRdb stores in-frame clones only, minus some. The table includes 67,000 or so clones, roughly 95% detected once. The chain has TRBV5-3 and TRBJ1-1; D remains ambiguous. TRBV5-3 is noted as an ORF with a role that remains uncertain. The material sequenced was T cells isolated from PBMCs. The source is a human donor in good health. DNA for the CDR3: TGTGCCAGAAGCTTGCACTATAGCACTGAAGCTTTCTTT. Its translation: CARSLHYSTEAFF.